Listed here are 6 T cell receptor beta chains from one sample, sequenced in a study of T-cell memory formation after mild COVID-19. TCRdb itself ran the 5' RACE reads through MiXCR, one entry per CDR3 protein. The table shows around 150,000 distinct CDR3 sequences, with 30% to 35% occurring only once. Sequencing input: PBMCs or a T cell subset sorted from them (not recorded which). Receptors were obtained from an adult woman who had mild COVID-19 (a few samples of this study predate the infection). Cell type and time point are not known.

This clonotype was counted between two and nine times. The J gene is TRBJ2-1, the V gene TRBV7-9, with 11 bases aligning to TRBD2. The germline V gene encodes CDR1 SEHNR and CDR2 FQNEAQ (reference sequence). The V and J ends lost 5 bases and 5 bases, in that order; junction bases with no gene match: 5. There are 15 residues in the CDR3. In DNA, the CDR3 is TGTGCCAGCAGCATTACTAGCGGGGGAGACAATGAGCAGTTCTTC. Translation: CASSITSGGDNEQFF.

The chain has TRBV4-1 and TRBJ2-1; D possibly corresponds to TRBD1 (5 bases). V was clipped by 4 bases and J by 12 bases, with 16 bases between them. Germline values: CDR1 MGHRA, CDR2 YSYEKL. CDR3 size: 13 residues. The CDR3 here is CASSRAGFSGQFF. DNA of the CDR3: TGCGCCAGCAGCCGGGCAGGGTTTTCGGGGCAGTTCTTC.

This clonotype turned up a few times. V and J are TRBV20-1 and TRBJ1-2; D not certain. Trimming stripped 0 bases from V and 8 bases from J, with 7 bases between. Germline CDR1 and CDR2: DFQATT and SNEGSKA (reference sequence). There are 11 residues in the CDR3. Written as DNA, the CDR3 is TGCAGTGCTAGAGATCCCTCGGGCTACACCTTC. Translated, it gives CSARDPSGYTF.

The chain couples TRBV7-9 to TRBJ2-1; the match to TRBD2 covers 9 bases. The CDR3 has 15 residues. CDR1 is SEHNR, CDR2 FQNEAQ, per germline (reference sequence). The J segment lost 7 bases and the V segment lost 5 bases, leaving 9 bases of the junction unmatched. Written as DNA, the CDR3 is TGTGCCAGCAGCACCTGGACTAGCGACGGGAATGAGCAGTTCTTC. This codes for CASSTWTSDGNEQFF.

This chain uses TRBV20-1 with TRBJ1-5; tentative D call: TRBD1 (6 bases). The CDR3 is 15 amino acids. Per the germline V gene, CDR1 is DFQATT and CDR2 is SNEGSKA (reference sequence). Trimming shortened V by 5 bases and J by 2 bases, and 16 bases separated the two germline ends. The CDR3: CSAGGPGRGNQPQHF. For the CDR3, the DNA is TGCAGTGCTGGGGGGCCAGGGAGAGGCAATCAGCCCCAGCATTTT.

The genes are TRBV6-5 and TRBJ1-1; D unresolved. V shed 4 bases and J shed 0 bases, with 9 bases lying between them. This CDR3 region has 14 residues. Germline CDR1 is MNHEY and CDR2 is SVGAGI. The DNA for the CDR3 is TGTGCCAGCAGTTCGCCAGGATTGAACACTGAAGCTTTCTTT. Residues: CASSSPGLNTEAFF.